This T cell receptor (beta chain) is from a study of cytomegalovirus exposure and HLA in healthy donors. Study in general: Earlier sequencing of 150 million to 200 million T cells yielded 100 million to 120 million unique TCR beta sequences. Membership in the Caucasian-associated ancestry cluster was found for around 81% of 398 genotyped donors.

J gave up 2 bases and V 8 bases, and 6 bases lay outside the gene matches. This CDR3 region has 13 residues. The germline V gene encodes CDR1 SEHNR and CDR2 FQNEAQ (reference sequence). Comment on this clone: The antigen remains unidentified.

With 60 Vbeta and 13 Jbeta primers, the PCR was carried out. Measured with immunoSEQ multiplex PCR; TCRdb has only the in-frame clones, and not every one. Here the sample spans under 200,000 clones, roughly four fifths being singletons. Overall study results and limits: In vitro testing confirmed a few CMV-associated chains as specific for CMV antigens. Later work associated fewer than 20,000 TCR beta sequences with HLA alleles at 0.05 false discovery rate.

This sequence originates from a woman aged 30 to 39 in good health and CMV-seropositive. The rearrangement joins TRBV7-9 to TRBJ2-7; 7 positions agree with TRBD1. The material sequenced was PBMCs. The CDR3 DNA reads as TGTGCCAGCTCCCAAGGGGGCACCTACGAGCAGTACTTC. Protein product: CASSQGGTYEQYF.